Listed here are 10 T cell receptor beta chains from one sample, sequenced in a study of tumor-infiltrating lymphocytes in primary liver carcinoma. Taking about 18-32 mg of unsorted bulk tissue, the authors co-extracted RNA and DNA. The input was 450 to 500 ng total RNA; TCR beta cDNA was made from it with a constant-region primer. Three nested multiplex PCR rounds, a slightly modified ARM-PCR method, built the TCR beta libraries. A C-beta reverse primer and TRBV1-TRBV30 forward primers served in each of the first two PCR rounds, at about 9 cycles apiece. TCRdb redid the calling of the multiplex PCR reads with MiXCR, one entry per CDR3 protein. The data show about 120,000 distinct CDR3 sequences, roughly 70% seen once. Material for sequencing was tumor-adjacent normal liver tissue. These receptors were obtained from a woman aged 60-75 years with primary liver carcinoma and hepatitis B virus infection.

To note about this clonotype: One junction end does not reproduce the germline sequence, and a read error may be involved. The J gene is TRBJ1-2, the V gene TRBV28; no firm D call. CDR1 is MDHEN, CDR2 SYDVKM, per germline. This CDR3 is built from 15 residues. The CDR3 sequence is CANSLGLLTNYGYTF. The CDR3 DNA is TGTGCCAACAGTTTAGGTCTCCTAACGAACTATGGCTACACCTTC.

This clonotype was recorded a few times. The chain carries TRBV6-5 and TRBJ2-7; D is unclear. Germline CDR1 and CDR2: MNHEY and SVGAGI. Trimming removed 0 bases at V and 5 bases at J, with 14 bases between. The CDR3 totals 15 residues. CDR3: CASSYSVQDHHEQYF. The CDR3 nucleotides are TGTGCCAGCAGTTACTCGGTCCAGGATCATCACGAGCAGTACTTC.

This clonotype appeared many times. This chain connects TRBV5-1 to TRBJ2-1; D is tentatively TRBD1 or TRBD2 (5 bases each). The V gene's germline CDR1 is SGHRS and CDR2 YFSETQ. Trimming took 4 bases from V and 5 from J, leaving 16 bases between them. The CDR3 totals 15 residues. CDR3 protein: CASSPRDPRHNEQFF. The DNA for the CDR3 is TGCGCCAGCAGCCCTCGGGACCCGCGCCACAATGAGCAGTTCTTC. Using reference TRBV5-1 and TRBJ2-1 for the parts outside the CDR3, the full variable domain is KAGVTQTPRYLIKTRGQQVTLSCSPISGHRSVSWYQQTPGQGLQFLFEYFSETQRNKGNFPGRFSGRQFSNSRSEMNVSTLELGDSALYLCASSPRDPRHNEQFFGPGTRLTVL.

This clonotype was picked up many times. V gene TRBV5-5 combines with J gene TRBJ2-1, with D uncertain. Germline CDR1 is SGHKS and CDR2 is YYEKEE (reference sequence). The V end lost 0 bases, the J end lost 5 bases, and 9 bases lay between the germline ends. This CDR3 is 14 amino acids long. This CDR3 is CASSLELRNNEQFF. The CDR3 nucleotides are TGTGCCAGCAGCTTGGAACTTCGGAACAATGAGCAGTTCTTC.

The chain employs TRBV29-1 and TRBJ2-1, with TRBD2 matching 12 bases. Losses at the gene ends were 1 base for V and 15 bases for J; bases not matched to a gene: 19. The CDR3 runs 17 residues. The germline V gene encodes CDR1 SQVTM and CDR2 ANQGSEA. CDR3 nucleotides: TGCAGCGTTGAAGGGACTAGCGGGGTTTTCCGTTACAATGAGGTGTTCTTC. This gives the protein CSVEGTSGVFRYNEVFF.

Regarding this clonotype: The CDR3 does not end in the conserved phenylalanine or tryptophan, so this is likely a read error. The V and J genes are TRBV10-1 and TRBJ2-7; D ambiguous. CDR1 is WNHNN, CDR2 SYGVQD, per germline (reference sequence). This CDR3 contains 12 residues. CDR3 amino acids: CASSGSSYEQYS. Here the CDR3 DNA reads TGCGCCAGCAGTGGGAGTTCCTATGAGCAGTACTCC.

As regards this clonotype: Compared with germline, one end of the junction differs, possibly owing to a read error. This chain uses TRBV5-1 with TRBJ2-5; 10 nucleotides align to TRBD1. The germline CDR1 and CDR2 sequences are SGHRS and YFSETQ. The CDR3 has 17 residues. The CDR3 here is CASSFTPGQGTQETPYF. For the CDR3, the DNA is TGCGCCAGCAGCTTTACCCCGGGACAGGGGACCCAAGAGACCCCGTACTTC.

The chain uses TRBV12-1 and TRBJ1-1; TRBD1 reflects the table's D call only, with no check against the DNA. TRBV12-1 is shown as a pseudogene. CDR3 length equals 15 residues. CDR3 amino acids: CASSIGQGRSTEAFF. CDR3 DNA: TGTGCCAGCAGCATTGGACAGGGGAGGAGTACTGAAGCTTTCTTT.

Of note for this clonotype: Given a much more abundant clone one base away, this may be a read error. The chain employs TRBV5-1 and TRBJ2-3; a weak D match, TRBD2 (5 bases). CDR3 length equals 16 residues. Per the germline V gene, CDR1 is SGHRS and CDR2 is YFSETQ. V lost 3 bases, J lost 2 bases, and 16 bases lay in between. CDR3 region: CASSSKVGVITDTQYF. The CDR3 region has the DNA TGCGCCAGCAGCTCGAAGGTCGGGGTGATCACAGATACGCAGTATTTT.

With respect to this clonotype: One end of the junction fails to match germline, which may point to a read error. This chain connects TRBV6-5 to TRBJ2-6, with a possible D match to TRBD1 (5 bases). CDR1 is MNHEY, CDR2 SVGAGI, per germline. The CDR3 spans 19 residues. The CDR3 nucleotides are TGTGCCAGCAGTTACCGGACACGGGCCCGGTACCCTGGGGCTAACGTCCTGACTTTC. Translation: CASSYRTRARYPGANVLTF.